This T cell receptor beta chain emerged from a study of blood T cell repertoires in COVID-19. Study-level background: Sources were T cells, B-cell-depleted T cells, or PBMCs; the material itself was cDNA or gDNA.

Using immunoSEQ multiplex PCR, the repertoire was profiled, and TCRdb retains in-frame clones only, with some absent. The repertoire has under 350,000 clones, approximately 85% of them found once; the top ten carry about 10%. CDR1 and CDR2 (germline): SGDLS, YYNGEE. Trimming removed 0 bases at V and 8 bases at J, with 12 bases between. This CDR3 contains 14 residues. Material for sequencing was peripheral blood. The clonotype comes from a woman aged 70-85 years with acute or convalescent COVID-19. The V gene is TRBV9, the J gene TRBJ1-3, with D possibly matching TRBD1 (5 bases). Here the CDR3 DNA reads TGTGCCAGCAGCGTAGGAGCCAGGGTACACACCATATATTTT. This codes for CASSVGARVHTIYF.